Sequencing of this T cell receptor (beta chain) was carried out in a study of T cells in Graves' hyperthyroidism and ophthalmopathy. The overall study: Blood was drawn when the patient was first diagnosed and still untreated.

General study findings and limits: Stable hyperthyroidism was separated from ophthalmopathy by a model based on 13 V-J features.

With 5 bases clipped from V and 4 bases from J, the junction kept 10 bases outside the gene matches. The CDR3 is made up of 17 amino acids. Germline CDR1 SEHNR, CDR2 FQNEAQ (reference sequence). When ophthalmopathy did not progress within 18 months, Graves' hyperthyroidism was considered stable. Clinical symptoms, serum thyroxine, TRAb, thyroid ultrasound and orbital computed tomography established diagnosis. Comments on this clonotype: Its antigen is still unknown.

RNA transcripts gave rise to amplified TCR beta CDR3 regions. First-round RT-PCR of the TCR CDR3 relied on the HTBI primer set. One entry per CDR3 protein results from TCRdb running MiXCR on the multiplex PCR reads. Seen here are approximately 870,000 distinct CDR3 sequences, 38% observed once, and the top ten hold 7.5% to 9.5%. The sample was blood. The receptor was derived from a man aged 18 to 30 with Graves' hyperthyroidism. This chain joins TRBV7-9 and TRBJ2-2, with 10 positions matching TRBD2. CDR3 sequence (DNA): TGTGCCAGCAGCGCTCGGACTAGCGGTGTGACCACCGGGGAGCTGTTTTTT. Residues: CASSARTSGVTTGELFF.